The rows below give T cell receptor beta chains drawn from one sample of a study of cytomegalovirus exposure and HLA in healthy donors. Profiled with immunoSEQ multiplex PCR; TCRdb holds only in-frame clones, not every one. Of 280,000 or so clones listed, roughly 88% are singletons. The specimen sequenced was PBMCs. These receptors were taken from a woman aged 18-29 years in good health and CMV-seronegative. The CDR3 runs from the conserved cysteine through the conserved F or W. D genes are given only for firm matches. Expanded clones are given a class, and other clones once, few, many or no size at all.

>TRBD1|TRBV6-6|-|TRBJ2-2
CASSPTGGVGTGELFF
TGTGCCAGCAGCCCGACAGGGGGCGTCGGCACCGGGGAGCTGTTTTTT
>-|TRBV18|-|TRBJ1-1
CASSPPLTRTAEAFF
TGTGCCAGCTCACCACCATTAACTAGAACGGCTGAAGCTTTCTTT
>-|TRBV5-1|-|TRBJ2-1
CASSMSRDFYNEQFF
TGCGCCAGCAGCATGTCCCGGGACTTTTACAATGAGCAGTTCTTC
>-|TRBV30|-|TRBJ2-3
CAWMSQAATDTQYF
TGTGCCTGGATGTCGCAGGCCGCGACGGATACGCAGTATTTT
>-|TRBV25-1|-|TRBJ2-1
CASSGPDYNEQFF
TGTGCCAGCAGTGGGCCAGATTACAATGAGCAGTTCTTC
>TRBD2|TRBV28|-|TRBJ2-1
CASRLSAGETNEQFF
TGTGCCAGCCGCTTGTCCGCGGGAGAAACAAATGAGCAGTTCTTC
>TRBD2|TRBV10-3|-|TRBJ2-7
CAIRGTRSSYEQYF
TGTGCCATCAGGGGGACTAGGAGCTCCTACGAGCAGTACTTC
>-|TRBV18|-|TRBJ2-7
CASSMEGASYEQYF
TGTGCCAGCTCCATGGAAGGGGCTAGCTACGAGCAGTACTTC
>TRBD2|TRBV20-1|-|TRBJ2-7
CSADISGSRDF
TGCAGTGCTGACATTAGCGGGAGTAGGGACTTC
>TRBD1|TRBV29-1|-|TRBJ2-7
CSVAPGQGSYEQYF
TGCAGCGTTGCCCCGGGACAGGGGTCCTACGAGCAGTACTTC
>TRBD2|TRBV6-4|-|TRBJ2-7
CASSDRGGRFTYEQYF
TGTGCCAGCAGTGATCGTGGCGGGAGGTTCACCTACGAGCAGTACTTC
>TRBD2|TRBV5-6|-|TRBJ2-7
CASSLIITSGSDEQYF
TGTGCCAGCAGCTTGATTATAACTAGCGGGAGTGACGAGCAGTACTTC
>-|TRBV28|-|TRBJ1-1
CASSLGPNTEAFF
TGTGCCAGCAGTTTAGGCCCGAACACTGAAGCTTTCTTT
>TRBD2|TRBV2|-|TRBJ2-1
CASSESEGASGRWDNEQFF
TGTGCCAGCAGTGAAAGTGAGGGGGCTAGCGGGAGATGGGACAATGAGCAGTTCTTC
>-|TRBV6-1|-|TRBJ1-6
CASSGYRVASPLHF
TGTGCCAGCAGTGGCTACAGGGTGGCTTCACCCCTCCACTTT
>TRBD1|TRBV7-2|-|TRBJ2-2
CASRSPGQPNTGELFF
TGTGCCAGCAGATCACCGGGACAGCCTAACACCGGGGAGCTGTTTTTT
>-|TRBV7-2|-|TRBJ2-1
CASSLGTGYDEQFF
TGTGCCAGCAGCTTAGGAACAGGGTACGATGAGCAGTTCTTC
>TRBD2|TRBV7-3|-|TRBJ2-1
CASSLGLAGLNEQFF
TGTGCCAGCAGCCTGGGACTAGCGGGACTTAATGAGCAGTTCTTC
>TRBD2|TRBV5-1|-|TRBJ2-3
CASSLLAGGPPDTQYF
TGCGCCAGCAGCCTTCTAGCGGGAGGGCCACCAGATACGCAGTATTTT
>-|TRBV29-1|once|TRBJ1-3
CSVGTVSGNTIYF
TGCAGCGTTGGGACAGTCTCTGGAAACACCATATATTTT
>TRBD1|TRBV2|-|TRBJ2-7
CASRERTGGGEQYF
TGTGCCAGCAGAGAAAGGACAGGGGGCGGCGAGCAGTACTTC
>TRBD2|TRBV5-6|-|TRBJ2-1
CASSPGLAGGNNEQFF
TGTGCCAGCAGCCCCGGACTAGCGGGAGGCAACAATGAGCAGTTCTTC
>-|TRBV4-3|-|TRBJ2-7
CASSQDWRASYEQYF
TGCGCCAGCAGCCAAGATTGGAGGGCTAGCTACGAGCAGTACTTC
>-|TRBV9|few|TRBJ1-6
CASRGGQSNSPLHF
TGTGCCAGCAGAGGAGGACAGTCGAATTCACCCCTCCACTTT
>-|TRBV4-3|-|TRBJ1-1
CASSQEEQVGEAFF
TGCGCCAGCAGCCAAGAAGAACAGGTGGGTGAAGCTTTCTTT
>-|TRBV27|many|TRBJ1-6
CARTDSLVSPLHF
TGTGCCAGGACAGATTCCCTAGTCTCACCCCTCCACTTT
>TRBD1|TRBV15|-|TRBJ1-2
CATSTRQGYYGYTF
TGTGCCACCAGTACACGACAGGGGTACTATGGCTACACCTTC
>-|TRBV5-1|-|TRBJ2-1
CASSRGAEEQFF
TGCGCCAGCAGCCGGGGGGCGGAGGAGCAGTTCTTC
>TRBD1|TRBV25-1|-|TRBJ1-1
CASSESGTENTEAFF
TGTGCCAGCAGTGAATCCGGGACAGAAAACACTGAAGCTTTCTTT
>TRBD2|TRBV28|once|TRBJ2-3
CASSLLRGSGETDTQYF
TGTGCCAGCAGTTTGCTACGCGGGAGTGGTGAGACAGATACGCAGTATTTT
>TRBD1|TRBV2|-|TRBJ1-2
CASTNLDRHYGYTF
TGTGCCAGCACAAACTTGGACAGGCACTATGGCTACACCTTC
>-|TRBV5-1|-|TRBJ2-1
CASSPGSGAEQFF
TGCGCCAGCAGCCCGGGGAGCGGAGCCGAGCAGTTCTTC
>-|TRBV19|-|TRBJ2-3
CASAGGGQTLATDTQYF
TGTGCCAGTGCCGGGGGAGGCCAGACACTAGCTACAGATACGCAGTATTTT
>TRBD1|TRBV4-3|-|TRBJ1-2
CASSQYRGLGYTF
TGCGCCAGCAGCCAATACAGGGGGCTGGGCTACACCTTC
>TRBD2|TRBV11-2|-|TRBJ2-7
CASSPVAGGRGEQYF
TGTGCCAGCAGCCCCGTAGCGGGAGGAAGGGGGGAGCAGTACTTC
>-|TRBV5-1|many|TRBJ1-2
CASSLEGGQMGGYTF
TGCGCCAGCAGCTTGGAAGGAGGACAGATGGGAGGCTACACCTTC
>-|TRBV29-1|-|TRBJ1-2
CSANHGGEGYTF
TGCAGCGCAAATCATGGAGGGGAAGGCTACACCTTC
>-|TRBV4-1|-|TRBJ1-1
CASSQADYMNTEAFF
TGCGCCAGCAGCCAGGCAGACTACATGAACACTGAAGCTTTCTTT
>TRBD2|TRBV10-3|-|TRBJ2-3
CAISSSAGGWGTQYF
TGTGCCATCAGCTCGTCAGCGGGAGGTTGGGGTACGCAGTATTTT